This entry features one TCR beta chain sequence. The antigen remains undetermined. Trimming left V 3 bases short and J 8 bases short, with 13 bases between. The V gene's germline CDR1 is SEHNR and CDR2 FQNEAQ (reference sequence). The CDR3 extends over 14 amino acids. The entry originates in a study of PD-1 blockade in classical Hodgkin lymphoma. Study results and caveats: The drivers behind the repertoire differences, possibly disease activity or prior therapy, remain undefined. Compared with baseline, CD4+ but not CD8+ TCR diversity had risen significantly by C4D1.

The method was immunoSEQ multiplex PCR; TCRdb's version includes in-frame clones alone and lacks a portion of them. The repertoire holds approximately 60,000 clones, more than 70% seen once, with around 12% in the top ten. Every patient was affected by relapse after autologous stem cell transplantation, while exposure to brentuximab vedotin was not uniform. The rearrangement joins TRBV7-9 to TRBJ1-4, with a possible D match to TRBD1 (5 bases). This specimen consisted of peripheral blood mononuclear cells (PBMCs), obtained at baseline. This sequence originates from a human donor with classical Hodgkin lymphoma. Here the CDR3 reads CASSFGGTKEKLFF. The CDR3, as DNA: TGTGCCAGCAGCTTTGGGGGGACCAAAGAAAAACTGTTTTTT.